The clone carrying this T cell receptor (beta chain) was seen at least ten times. This sample was taken from a study of T cells after yellow fever vaccination. Overall study context: Where fractions had low cell numbers, libraries were prepared from them with the SMART-Seq v4 Ultra Low Input RNA kit.

There are 16 residues in the CDR3. Germline V gene sequence: CDR1 SGHRS, CDR2 YFSETQ. Trimming stripped 0 bases from V and 0 bases from J, with 9 bases between. 5'RACE template switching generated TCR cDNA, adding a universal primer site and UMIs. TCRdb processed the 5' RACE reads anew with MiXCR; each CDR3 protein has one entry. The sample yields 150,000 to 200,000 distinct CDR3 sequences, about a tenth seen once. This receptor was identified in a man aged 18 to 29 who received the YFV17D yellow fever vaccine. The J gene is TRBJ2-2, the V gene TRBV5-1; TRBD1 is a possible D gene (5 bases). Here the sequenced sample was CD8+ T cells sorted from PBMCs, taken 45 days after the yellow fever booster vaccination. DNA for the CDR3: TGCGCCAGCAGCTTGGACAGGAATCCGAACACCGGGGAGCTGTTTTTT. Its translation: CASSLDRNPNTGELFF.